The entry that follows covers one TCR beta chain sequence. Many counts were recorded for this clonotype. Its binding antigen is unknown. No per-base quality is available; no much larger clone lies one base away. Data came from an Illumina HiSeq 1500. TCRdb's own reprocessing of the public reads used fastp at Q25 and MiXCR and kept productive beta chains. Each record represents a unique CDR3 protein, reported with the most common genes and DNA among its rows. The sample data list some 200,000 distinct CDR3 sequences, and approximately 9.7% of these were observed just once. The ten biggest clones cover about 4.2% of the sample. These data originate in a study of T cell repertoires in cytomegalovirus infection (dated by TCRdb to about 2019). Context from the whole study: The HLA type of each donor mattered for the analysis, because public TCR beta signatures pointed to carriage of CMV infection along with the matching HLA type. Overall study results and their limits: The ex vivo response was dominated by HLA-C-restricted CMV-specific TCR beta clonotypes, which also provided the single most frequent clonotype in two of eight donors. Cumulative frequency of public TCR beta family members discriminated carriers of CMV infection plus the relevant HLA type in this cohort and an independent 352-donor cohort.

Germline trimming: 4 bases from V, 5 bases from J; junction bases outside gene matches: 3. The germline V gene sets CDR1 to SGHRS and CDR2 to YFSETQ. Measured from the cysteine to the phenylalanine, the CDR3 is 15 residues long. Only CDR3 DNA is held: 45 bases, read in frame from base 1. The specimen was PBMCs. The V gene is TRBV5-1 and the J gene is TRBJ2-2; TRBD1 agrees with 12 junctional bases. The clonotype comes from a human donor in good health (CMV status not recorded). Some clones in this sample may be carry-over from other donors' samples. The CDR3 loop reads CASSLGQGATGELFF. At the DNA level, the sequence is TGCGCCAGCAGCCTGGGACAGGGGGCAACCGGGGAGCTGTTTTTT.